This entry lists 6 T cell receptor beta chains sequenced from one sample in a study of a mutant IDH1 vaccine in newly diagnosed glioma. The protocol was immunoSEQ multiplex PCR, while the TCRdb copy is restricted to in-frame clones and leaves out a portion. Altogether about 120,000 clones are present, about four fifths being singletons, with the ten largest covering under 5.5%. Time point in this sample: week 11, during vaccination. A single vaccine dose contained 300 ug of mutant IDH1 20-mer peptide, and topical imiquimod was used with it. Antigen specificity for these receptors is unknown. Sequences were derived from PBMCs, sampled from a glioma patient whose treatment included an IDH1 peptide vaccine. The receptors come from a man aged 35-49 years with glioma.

CDR3 loop: CASSLRGTDPHYEQYF. CDR3 bases: TGTGCCAGCAGCTTAAGGGGGACGGATCCTCACTACGAGCAGTACTTC. The V and J genes are TRBV7-9 and TRBJ2-7; possible D gene TRBD1, 6 bases. The length of the CDR3 is 16 residues. Germline lookup yields CDR1 SEHNR and CDR2 FQNEAQ (reference sequence). Between the trimmed V and J ends, which lost 2 bases and 3 bases, there was a span of 17 bases.

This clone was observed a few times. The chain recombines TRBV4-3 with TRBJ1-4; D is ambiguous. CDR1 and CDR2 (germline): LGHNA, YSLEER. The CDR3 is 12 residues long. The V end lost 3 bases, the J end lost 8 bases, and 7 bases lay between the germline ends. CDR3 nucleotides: TGCGCCAGCAGCCACCGGCGGGAAAAACTGTTTTTT. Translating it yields CASSHRREKLFF.

The CDR3: CASSMGAGATDTQYF. CDR3 DNA sequence: TGTGCCAGTAGTATGGGGGCGGGAGCGACAGATACGCAGTATTTT. The chain links TRBV19 to TRBJ2-3; TRBD2 is a possible D gene (7 bases). This CDR3 has 15 amino acids. CDR1 is LNHDA and CDR2 is SQIVND in the germline V gene (reference sequence). Trimming cost V 3 bases and J 3 bases, with 13 bases left between them. Drawing the rest from reference TRBV19 and TRBJ2-3, the complete variable domain is DGGITQSPKYLFRKEGQNVTLSCEQNLNHDAMYWYRQDPGQGLRLIYYSQIVNDFQKGDIAEGYSVSREKKESFPLTVTSAQKNPTAFYLCASSMGAGATDTQYFGPGTRLTVL.

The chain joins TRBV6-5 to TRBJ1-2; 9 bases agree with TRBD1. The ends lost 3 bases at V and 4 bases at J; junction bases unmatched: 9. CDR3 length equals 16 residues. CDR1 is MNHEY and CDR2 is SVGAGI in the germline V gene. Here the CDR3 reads CASSYFRTGDGYGYTF. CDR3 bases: TGTGCCAGCAGTTATTTTAGGACAGGGGATGGCTATGGCTACACCTTC.

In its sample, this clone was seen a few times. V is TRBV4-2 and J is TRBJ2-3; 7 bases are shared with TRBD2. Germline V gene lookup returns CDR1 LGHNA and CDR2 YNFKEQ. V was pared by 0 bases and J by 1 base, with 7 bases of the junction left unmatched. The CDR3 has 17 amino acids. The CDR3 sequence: CASSQDVQRGRTDTQYF. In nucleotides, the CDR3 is TGTGCCAGCAGCCAAGATGTCCAGCGGGGACGCACAGATACGCAGTATTTT.

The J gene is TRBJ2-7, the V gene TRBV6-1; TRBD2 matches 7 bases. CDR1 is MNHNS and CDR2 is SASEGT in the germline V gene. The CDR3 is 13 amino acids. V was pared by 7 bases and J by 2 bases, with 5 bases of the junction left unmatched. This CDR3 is CASKVSGAYEQYF. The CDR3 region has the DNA TGTGCCAGCAAAGTGAGCGGGGCCTACGAGCAGTACTTC.